The clone carrying this T cell receptor beta chain came up a few times. The target antigen is unknown. The source of the sample is a study of T-cell reconstitution after alpha-beta-depleted transplantation in children. Findings of the study overall: Expanded graft clones, several hundred of them, were reportedly the source of alpha-beta T cells about two months after transplant. T-cell numbers and diversity, one year after transplant, stemmed largely from T cells that were newly produced. Surviving recipient T cells and thymic progenitors produced the high day-60 TCRbeta diversity seen in some patients.

The CDR3 runs 16 residues. The V segment lost 6 bases and the J segment 7 bases; nucleotides outside the gene matches: 10. Germline V gene sequence: CDR1 MNHNS, CDR2 SASEGT. Preparation of the TCRbeta library involved a method that used unique molecular identifiers. TCRdb fed the PCR reads into MiXCR, producing one record per CDR3 protein. Of around 960,000 distinct CDR3 sequences in the sample, about 29% are singletons; the top ten hold around 30%. Source: PBMCs, mostly from graft donor cells, taken 360 days after TCRalphabeta/CD19-depleted stem cell transplant. This receptor was obtained from a boy younger than two who had a stem cell transplant for SCID, so the T cells may come from the graft donor. This chain connects TRBV6-1 to TRBJ2-2; 11 bases line up with TRBD2. The chain's CDR3 is CASRLSGGATHGELFF. CDR3 sequence (DNA): TGTGCCAGCAGGCTTAGCGGGGGGGCGACTCACGGGGAGCTGTTTTTT.